The rows below give T cell receptor beta chains drawn from one sample of a study of cytomegalovirus exposure and HLA in healthy donors. Profiled with immunoSEQ multiplex PCR; TCRdb holds only in-frame clones, not every one. The profile covers about 150,000 clones, with over 70% appearing a single time and about 2.9% taken by the ten largest. The material sequenced was PBMCs. Source of these receptors: a woman in her fifties or sixties in good health and CMV-seropositive. CDR3s include the opening cysteine and the closing phenylalanine or tryptophan. A D gene is named only where the DNA matches it firmly. Size values are once, few and many counts, or a class for expanded clones, and some rows have none.

clone size | J gene | V gene | D gene | CDR3 protein | CDR3 DNA
NA | TRBJ1-2 | TRBV7-2 | NA | CASSLGQGRGYTF | TGTGCCAGCAGCCTAGGGCAGGGGCGCGGCTACACCTTC
few | TRBJ2-3 | TRBV4-3 | TRBD1 | CASSQDQGLATGVVDTQYF | TGCGCCAGCAGCCAAGATCAGGGATTGGCTACAGGGGTAGTAGATACGCAGTATTTT
few | TRBJ1-5 | TRBV9 | NA | CASSPGGGGNQPQHF | TGTGCCAGCAGCCCCGGGGGAGGGGGCAATCAGCCCCAGCATTTT
NA | TRBJ2-3 | TRBV9 | TRBD2 | CASSVLAGTTDTQYF | TGTGCCAGCAGCGTACTAGCGGGGACCACAGATACGCAGTATTTT
NA | TRBJ1-1 | TRBV5-1 | TRBD1 | CASSLGDRESAEAFF | TGCGCCAGCAGCTTGGGGGACAGGGAAAGTGCTGAAGCTTTCTTT
NA | TRBJ2-1 | TRBV11-3 | TRBD1 | CASSSRQGPGHEQFF | TGTGCCAGCAGCTCCCGACAGGGGCCTGGACATGAGCAGTTCTTC
NA | TRBJ2-5 | TRBV7-2 | NA | CASSLFRETQYF | TGTGCCAGCAGCCTCTTTCGGGAGACCCAGTACTTC
NA | TRBJ2-1 | TRBV6-1 | TRBD2 | CASSETPPGGDSGNEQFF | TGTGCCAGCAGCGAAACGCCCCCGGGGGGAGACAGCGGGAATGAGCAGTTCTTC
NA | TRBJ1-5 | TRBV7-2 | TRBD1 | CASSLGQGGGQPQHF | TGTGCCAGCAGCTTAGGACAGGGCGGAGGTCAGCCCCAGCATTTT
once | TRBJ2-3 | TRBV19 | TRBD1 | CASSYRGSTTDTQYF | TGTGCCAGTAGTTACAGGGGGAGTACGACAGATACGCAGTATTTT
NA | TRBJ2-1 | TRBV5-6 | TRBD2 | CASSLSQLAKQFF | TGTGCCAGCAGCTTGAGCCAACTAGCGAAGCAGTTCTTC
NA | TRBJ1-1 | TRBV5-1 | TRBD1 | CASGQNRGNTEAFF | TGCGCCAGCGGCCAAAACAGGGGGAACACTGAAGCTTTCTTT
NA | TRBJ1-2 | TRBV30 | TRBD1 | CAWSGGTGSPPNYGYTF | TGTGCCTGGAGTGGAGGGACAGGGTCCCCCCCCAACTATGGCTACACCTTC
NA | TRBJ1-1 | TRBV5-5 | NA | CASSLQRNTEAFF | TGTGCCAGCAGCTTACAAAGGAACACTGAAGCTTTCTTT
NA | TRBJ1-1 | TRBV9 | NA | CASSVTYRNTEAFF | TGTGCCAGCAGCGTAACGTACAGAAACACTGAAGCTTTCTTT
once | TRBJ2-3 | TRBV2 | TRBD2 | CATAPLAVTDTQYF | TGTGCCACAGCTCCTCTAGCGGTCACAGATACGCAGTATTTT
few | TRBJ2-7 | TRBV7-9 | TRBD1 | CASSFSERDRGKVQYF | TGTGCCAGCAGCTTTTCAGAGAGGGACAGGGGGAAGGTGCAGTACTTC
NA | TRBJ2-1 | TRBV5-1 | TRBD2 | CASTFGLAGGEQFF | TGCGCCAGCACCTTTGGACTAGCGGGAGGTGAGCAGTTCTTC
NA | TRBJ2-1 | TRBV6-6 | NA | CASSYDRDITPGEQFF | TGTGCCAGCAGTTACGACCGGGACATCACACCCGGTGAGCAGTTCTTC
few | TRBJ1-1 | TRBV29-1 | NA | CSAVNTEAFF | TGCAGCGCCGTGAACACTGAAGCTTTCTTT
NA | TRBJ1-2 | TRBV7-9 | NA | CASSLDQASGYTF | TGTGCCAGCAGCTTAGACCAGGCCAGTGGCTACACCTTC
once | TRBJ1-1 | TRBV27 | TRBD1 | CATNRGGQGTEAFF | TGTGCCACCAACCGAGGGGGACAGGGCACTGAAGCTTTCTTT
NA | TRBJ1-5 | TRBV28 | NA | CASSLAVQPQHF | TGTGCCAGCAGTTTGGCTGTTCAGCCCCAGCATTTT
NA | TRBJ1-5 | TRBV19 | TRBD1 | CASSARTGNQPQHF | TGTGCCAGTAGTGCCCGGACAGGGAATCAGCCCCAGCATTTT
NA | TRBJ2-2 | TRBV5-1 | TRBD2 | CASSLGPGRAGELFF | TGCGCCAGCAGCTTGGGCCCAGGGAGGGCCGGGGAGCTGTTTTTT
NA | TRBJ1-2 | TRBV4-2 | TRBD1 | CASSLRTGSGYGYTF | TGTGCCAGCAGCCTCCGGACAGGGTCGGGCTATGGCTACACCTTC
NA | TRBJ1-1 | TRBV4-3 | NA | CASSQDRQREAFF | TGCGCCAGCAGCCAAGATAGGCAGAGGGAAGCTTTCTTT
NA | TRBJ1-4 | TRBV5-6 | NA | CASSRTVGSEKLFF | TGTGCCAGCAGCCGGACAGTGGGGAGCGAAAAACTGTTTTTT
NA | TRBJ1-2 | TRBV30 | NA | CASFTGVAYGYTF | TGTGCCTCCTTTACGGGGGTGGCCTATGGCTACACCTTC
NA | TRBJ2-3 | TRBV29-1 | TRBD2 | CSVDQGAGSTDTQYF | TGCAGCGTTGATCAGGGAGCGGGAAGCACAGATACGCAGTATTTT
NA | TRBJ2-3 | TRBV5-4 | NA | CASSATLATFTQYF | TGTGCCAGCAGCGCAACGCTAGCGACTTTTACGCAGTATTTT
once | TRBJ2-7 | TRBV27 | NA | CASSPPTVRSGRSYEQYF | TGTGCCAGCAGTCCACCAACAGTCCGTTCGGGGAGGTCCTACGAGCAGTACTTC
NA | TRBJ1-5 | TRBV4-3 | NA | CASSQDGPGNNQPQHF | TGCGCCAGCAGCCAAGATGGCCCGGGGAACAATCAGCCCCAGCATTTT
few | TRBJ1-4 | TRBV27 | NA | CASSMGGPTTNEKLFF | TGTGCCAGCAGTATGGGGGGGCCCACAACTAATGAAAAACTGTTTTTT
NA | TRBJ1-1 | TRBV7-6 | NA | CASSLSEEGTEAFF | TGTGCCAGCAGCCTAAGCGAGGAGGGCACTGAAGCTTTCTTT
once | TRBJ2-1 | TRBV10-1 | TRBD2 | CASSERLAGFYNEQFF | TGCGCCAGCAGTGAACGTCTAGCGGGGTTCTACAATGAGCAGTTCTTC
NA | TRBJ1-3 | TRBV6-5 | TRBD1 | CASSYGDRAGNTIYF | TGTGCCAGCAGTTATGGGGACAGGGCTGGAAACACCATATATTTT
NA | TRBJ1-1 | TRBV2 | TRBD1 | CASKTGGAEAFF | TGTGCCAGTAAAACAGGGGGTGCTGAAGCTTTCTTT
NA | TRBJ2-1 | TRBV10-1 | NA | CASSVTYLREQFF | TGCGCCAGCAGTGTAACTTACCTACGGGAGCAGTTCTTC
NA | TRBJ1-2 | TRBV4-3 | TRBD1 | CASRPIGTDNYGYTF | TGCGCCAGCAGACCTATCGGGACAGATAACTATGGCTACACCTTC
NA | TRBJ1-1 | TRBV19 | NA | CASSMRAGAFIGTTEAFF | TGTGCCAGTAGTATGAGGGCAGGGGCCTTCATCGGAACCACTGAAGCTTTCTTT
NA | TRBJ2-5 | TRBV27 | TRBD2 | CATQSAGEETQYF | TGTGCCACCCAGAGTGCGGGAGAAGAGACCCAGTACTTC
NA | TRBJ1-1 | TRBV11-3 | NA | CASSSGGRFEAFF | TGTGCCAGCAGCTCCGGGGGGCGATTTGAAGCTTTCTTT
few | TRBJ2-3 | TRBV7-3 | NA | CASSRSPSVPQYF | TGTGCCAGCAGCCGATCCCCTAGCGTACCGCAGTATTTT
NA | TRBJ2-7 | TRBV5-4 | TRBD2 | CASSLVGGGAREQYF | TGTGCCAGCAGCTTGGTAGGCGGGGGGGCGAGAGAGCAGTACTTC
NA | TRBJ2-5 | TRBV6-1 | TRBD1 | CASTRQGWETQYF | TGTGCCAGCACTCGACAGGGGTGGGAGACCCAGTACTTC
NA | TRBJ2-1 | TRBV10-3 | TRBD2 | CAISETSGRGGNEQFF | TGTGCCATCAGTGAGACTAGCGGGAGGGGGGGGAATGAGCAGTTCTTC
NA | TRBJ1-2 | TRBV30 | TRBD1 | CVSTAVTGGYGYTF | TGTGTTTCGACTGCGGTTACAGGGGGCTATGGCTACACCTTC
NA | TRBJ2-5 | TRBV29-1 | TRBD1 | CSVEGPLTGGQETQYF | TGCAGCGTGGAGGGCCCCTTGACAGGGGGCCAAGAGACCCAGTACTTC
NA | TRBJ1-3 | TRBV18 | NA | CASSPAGRSGNTIYF | TGTGCCAGCTCACCAGCGGGACGCTCTGGAAACACCATATATTTT
NA | TRBJ2-1 | TRBV21-1 | NA | CASCCGRGHGEQFF | TGTGCCTCTTGCTGCGGCAGGGGGCATGGTGAGCAGTTCTTC
NA | TRBJ2-5 | TRBV29-1 | TRBD2 | CSVGTSGQETQYF | TGCAGCGTCGGGACTAGCGGCCAAGAGACCCAGTACTTC
NA | TRBJ2-1 | TRBV7-6 | TRBD2 | CASSRGAGGLYNEQFF | TGTGCCAGCAGCAGGGGTGCGGGAGGGCTCTACAATGAGCAGTTCTTC
NA | TRBJ2-1 | TRBV11-2 | TRBD2 | CASSLEAGKHNEQFF | TGTGCCAGCAGCTTAGAAGCGGGGAAACACAATGAGCAGTTCTTC
NA | TRBJ1-3 | TRBV29-1 | NA | CSVQEGGAGNTIYF | TGCAGCGTTCAAGAAGGGGGGGCTGGAAACACCATATATTTT